The 17 T cell receptor beta chains below all came from one sample that was sequenced in a study of control samples from healthy donors and cancer patients. Generated by immunoSEQ multiplex PCR, the TCRdb table keeps only in-frame clones and is missing some. The sample contains 130,000 or so clones, roughly 94% of which appear only once. The sequencing input was blood. Receptor source: a man in his forties in good health.

This clone was seen only once. The CDR3 sequence: CASSVVGTTNEKLFF. The DNA for the CDR3 is TGTGCCAGCAGCGTAGTGGGGACAACTAATGAAAAACTGTTTTTT. The chain links TRBV9 to TRBJ1-4; D is uncertain. Trimming removed 0 bases from V and 0 bases from J, with 6 bases in between. Germline CDR1 SGDLS, CDR2 YYNGEE. The CDR3 sequence is 15 residues long.

This chain links TRBV19 with TRBJ2-3; 12 nucleotides align to TRBD2. The CDR3 totals 14 residues. Germline-derived CDR1 and CDR2 are LNHDA and SQIVND (reference sequence). J was trimmed by 3 bases and V by 5 bases; bases with no gene match: 0. For the CDR3, the DNA is TGTGCCAGTAGTCTAGCGGGAGGGACAGATACGCAGTATTTT. Amino acids: CASSLAGGTDTQYF.

The chain links TRBV28 to TRBJ2-1; either TRBD1 or TRBD2 may supply D (5 bases each). Trimming pared 7 bases from V and 6 bases from J, leaving 10 bases between. The CDR3 totals 12 residues. CDR1 is MDHEN and CDR2 is SYDVKM in the germline V gene. The DNA for the CDR3 is TGTGCCAGCACCCCGGGGCCCAATGAGCAGTTCTTC. Translated: CASTPGPNEQFF.

This chain joins TRBV5-1 and TRBJ1-1; 8 bases agree with TRBD1. Germline V lookup: CDR1 SGHRS, CDR2 YFSETQ. The CDR3 sequence is 15 residues long. V lost 3 bases and J lost 0; bases outside the gene matches: 4. CDR3 DNA: TGCGCCAGCAGCTCCCGGACAGGGATGAACACTGAAGCTTTCTTT. Its translation: CASSSRTGMNTEAFF.

This chain joins TRBV19 and TRBJ2-1; 7 bases line up with TRBD1. The V gene end was trimmed by 6 bases and the J gene end by 4 bases; junction bases not matched to a gene: 3. CDR1 is LNHDA, CDR2 SQIVND, per germline (reference sequence). The length of the CDR3 is 13 residues. This CDR3 reads CASRGTVYNEQFF. CDR3 sequence (DNA): TGTGCCAGTAGGGGGACAGTATACAATGAGCAGTTCTTC.

The chain employs TRBV28 and TRBJ1-2; possibly TRBD1 for D (5 bases). With 1 base removed from V and 9 bases from J, the gap between germline ends came to 15 bases. Germline V CDR1 and CDR2: MDHEN, SYDVKM. The length of the CDR3 is 14 residues. The CDR3 spells CASSLSAWPGRYTF. CDR3 nucleotide sequence: TGTGCCAGCAGTTTATCTGCCTGGCCAGGGCGCTACACCTTC.

The V gene is TRBV27, the J gene TRBJ2-3, with D tentatively TRBD2 (6 bases). CDR1 is MNHEY, CDR2 SMNVEV, per germline (reference sequence). This CDR3 region has 16 residues. The V end was cut by 4 bases, the J end by 3 bases, with 17 bases between. The CDR3 here is CASSSHDWGRTDTQYF. CDR3 DNA sequence: TGTGCCAGCAGTTCCCATGACTGGGGGAGGACAGATACGCAGTATTTT.

The chain recombines TRBV9 with TRBJ1-6; D remains unclear. The CDR3 spans 13 residues. The germline CDR1 and CDR2 sequences are SGDLS and YYNGEE. The germline V and J ends were trimmed by 7 bases and 2 bases, with 7 bases remaining between them. DNA of the CDR3: TGTGCCAGCGGGCGGACCTATAATTCACCCCTCCACTTT. Amino acids: CASGRTYNSPLHF. The entire variable domain, with the rest obtained from reference TRBV9 and TRBJ1-6, is as follows: DSGVTQTPKHLITATGQRVTLRCSPRSGDLSVYWYQQSLDQGLQFLIQYYNGEERAKGNILERFSAQQFPDLHSELNLSSLELGDSALYFCASGRTYNSPLHFGNGTRLTVT.

The chain combines TRBV20-1 with TRBJ2-7; 7 nucleotides match TRBD1. The CDR3 is made up of 11 amino acids. The J segment lost 6 bases and the V segment lost 4 bases, leaving 3 bases of the junction unmatched. Germline V gives CDR1 DFQATT, CDR2 SNEGSKA (reference sequence). The CDR3 spells CSAKDRFEQYF. The CDR3 coding sequence is TGCAGTGCTAAGGACAGGTTCGAGCAGTACTTC.

The chain is built from TRBV24-1 and TRBJ1-2; D not resolved. V was cut by 0 bases and J by 5 bases, with 6 bases left in between. The CDR3 covers 13 residues. The V gene's germline CDR1 is KGHDR and CDR2 SFDVKD. CDR3 sequence: CATSDLGEYGYTF. The CDR3 bases are TGTGCCACCAGTGATTTGGGCGAGTATGGCTACACCTTC.

V usage is TRBV6-5 and J usage is TRBJ1-5; D is uncertain. The CDR3 spans 14 residues. Germline values: CDR1 MNHEY, CDR2 SVGAGI. With 3 bases removed from V and 5 bases from J, the gap between germline ends came to 11 bases. The CDR3 reads CASSYSGLDQPQHF. The CDR3 DNA follows: TGTGCCAGCAGTTATTCAGGTCTGGATCAGCCCCAGCATTTT.

The chain employs TRBV5-1 and TRBJ2-1; 9 bases match TRBD2. Trimming cost V 4 bases and J 4 bases; bases outside gene matches: 9. Per the germline V gene, CDR1 is SGHRS and CDR2 is YFSETQ. CDR3 size: 16 residues. CDR3 amino acids: CASSNDPLAGYNEQFF. CDR3 nucleotide sequence: TGCGCCAGCAGCAATGACCCCCTAGCGGGGTACAATGAGCAGTTCTTC.

CDR3: CATWRGPYNEQFF. CDR3 nucleotides: TGTGCCACTTGGCGGGGCCCCTACAATGAGCAGTTCTTC. The chain uses TRBV10-3 and TRBJ2-1, with D possibly matching TRBD2 (6 bases). Trimming pared 10 bases from V and 2 bases from J, leaving 12 bases between. Looked up from germline, CDR1 is ENHRY and CDR2 is SYGVKD. The CDR3 has 13 amino acids.

The chain joins TRBV6-5 to TRBJ1-5; D uncertain. Trimming pared 2 bases from V and 4 bases from J, leaving 0 bases between. From germline, CDR1 is MNHEY and CDR2 SVGAGI. The CDR3 runs to 11 residues. CDR3 sequence: CASSYNQPQHF. In DNA form, the CDR3 reads TGTGCCAGCAGTTACAATCAGCCCCAGCATTTT.

This clone has a single count. In DNA form, the CDR3 reads TGTGCCAGCAGTTACTCTGGGGAGAACACCATATATTTT. Translated, it gives CASSYSGENTIYF. The chain employs TRBV6-6 and TRBJ1-3; D unresolved. V was trimmed by 0 bases and J by 7 bases, leaving 7 bases between them. Looked up from germline, CDR1 is MNHNY and CDR2 is SVGAGI (reference sequence). The CDR3 is made up of 13 amino acids.

The chain combines TRBV4-2 with TRBJ1-4; weak D call: TRBD1 (5 bases). The CDR3 covers 17 residues. Germline V gene lookup returns CDR1 LGHNA and CDR2 YNFKEQ. Trimming removed 4 bases at V and 4 bases at J, with 19 bases between. For the CDR3, the DNA is TGTGCCAGCAGCCGCGGGGGGGTGAGACGGGATAATGAAAAACTGTTTTTT. Its protein is CASSRGGVRRDNEKLFF.

This chain connects TRBV5-1 to TRBJ2-1; D is unresolved. V lost 0 bases and J lost 4, with 11 bases in between. This CDR3 has 15 residues. Germline assignment: CDR1 SGHRS and CDR2 YFSETQ. The CDR3 nucleotides are TGCGCCAGCAGCTTGGTGGCATCTGAATACAATGAGCAGTTCTTC. The encoded protein is CASSLVASEYNEQFF.